This is a list of T cell receptor beta chains from one sample in a study of post-analysis software for immune sequencing data. From the PCR reads, TCRdb called clonotypes with MiXCR, one entry per CDR3 protein. This sample has about 380,000 distinct CDR3 sequences, with roughly 30% found just once. Sequences were obtained from blood. Receptors were obtained from a girl aged 10 to 17 with multiple sclerosis. The conserved cysteine and the conserved F or W are not part of the CDR3 here.

j_call	v_call	cdr3_aa
TRBJ2-2	TRBV2	ASRLWRELF
TRBJ2-7	TRBV10-2	ASSDPGLASSYEQY
TRBJ2-7	TRBV7-2	ASSLALGVTYEQY
TRBJ2-1	TRBV20-1	SALSGPSYNEQF
TRBJ2-7	TRBV12-3/TRBV12-4	ASSLGQGAGEQY
TRBJ2-3	TRBV7-9	ASSLVSSGGTDTQY
TRBJ2-5	TRBV24-1	ATSDPTGGHQETQY
TRBJ2-5	TRBV7-9	ASSPGRRETQY
TRBJ2-3	TRBV5-1	ASNSRDRGLAGTDTQY
TRBJ1-5	TRBV4-1	ASSQGLYQPQH
NA	TRBV10-3	AISENTPYEQY
TRBJ2-4	TRBV6-1	ASSEVGTAKNIQY
TRBJ2-7	TRBV7-2	ASSGRRLGYEQY
TRBJ2-7	TRBV6-4	ASSDYRTAAPYEQY
TRBJ1-1	TRBV12-3/TRBV12-4	ASSFGALDTEAF
TRBJ2-3	TRBV9	ASSAGTSGVRDTQY